This T cell receptor (beta chain) stems from a study of CD8+CD57+ T cells in acquired aplastic anemia. This CDR3 spans 13 amino acids. Germline loops: CDR1 SGHVS, CDR2 FQNEAQ. V dropped 3 bases and J dropped 7 bases, with 12 bases sitting between them. This clonotype has a handful of counts. Antigen unknown. Notes on the study in general: CD8+ Simpson's diversity showed no significant patient-control difference. There were roughly 28 CD8+ CDR3 sequences that occurred in both patients and controls.

It was genomic DNA that served as the template for profiling TCR beta VDJ and CDR3. TCRdb reprocessed the reads via MiXCR and lists one record per CDR3 protein. The data hold 170,000 or so distinct CDR3 sequences, with about three fifths observed a single time. Before being chosen for sequencing, patients had shown CD8+CD57+ cell expansion by flow cytometry. Patients uniformly had severe acquired aplastic anemia. No patient had been given any therapy when blood was sampled. V gene TRBV7-8 combines with J gene TRBJ1-1; D unresolved. This TCR derives from a human donor with aplastic anemia. Sequenced sample: sorted CD4+, CD8+, or CD8+CD57+ T cells (not recorded which) from PBMCs. The CDR3 coding sequence is TGTGCCAGCAGCTTGGCGAGGCAGGATGAAGCTTTCTTT. It encodes CASSLARQDEAFF.